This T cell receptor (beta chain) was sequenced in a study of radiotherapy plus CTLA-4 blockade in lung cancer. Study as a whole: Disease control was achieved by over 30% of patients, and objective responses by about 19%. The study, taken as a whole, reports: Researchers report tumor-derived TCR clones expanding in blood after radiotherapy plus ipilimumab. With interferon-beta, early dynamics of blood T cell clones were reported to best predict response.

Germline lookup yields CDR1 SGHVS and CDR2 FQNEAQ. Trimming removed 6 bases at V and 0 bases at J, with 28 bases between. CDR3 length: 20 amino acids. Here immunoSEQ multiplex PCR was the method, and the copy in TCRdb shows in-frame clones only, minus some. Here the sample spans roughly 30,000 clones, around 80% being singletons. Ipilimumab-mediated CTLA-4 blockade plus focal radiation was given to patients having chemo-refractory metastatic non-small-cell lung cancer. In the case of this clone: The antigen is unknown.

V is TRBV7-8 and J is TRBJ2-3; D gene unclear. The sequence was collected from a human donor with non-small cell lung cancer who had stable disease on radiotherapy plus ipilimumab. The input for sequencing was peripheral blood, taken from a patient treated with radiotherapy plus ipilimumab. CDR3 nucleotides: TGTGCCAGCAGTCGCATAGAGGATTCGTTAGGGCTGACTAGCACAGATACGCAGTATTTT. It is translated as CASSRIEDSLGLTSTDTQYF.